This TCR beta chain was identified during a study of early T cells in non-severe SARS-CoV-2 infection. The overall study: Sequencing of bulk RNA from unsorted whole blood was done, without chain pairing.

TCRdb reprocessed the 5' RACE reads via MiXCR and lists one record per CDR3 protein. In the table there are just under 65,000 distinct CDR3 sequences, more than 7% of which are singletons. V was shortened by 6 bases and J by 0 bases, with 12 bases between the two germline ends. The CDR3 totals 15 residues. The germline V gene encodes CDR1 LGHDT and CDR2 YNNKEL (reference sequence). This chain joins TRBV3-1 and TRBJ1-3, with a tentative D call TRBD1 (5 bases). This receptor was identified in an adult who was a healthcare worker with PCR-confirmed SARS-CoV-2 infection or an uninfected control (not recorded which). The material sequenced was whole blood, taken at baseline. The CDR3 DNA reads as TGTGCCAGCAGACTGGGACGGCTCTCTGGAAACACCATATATTTT. Translating gives CASRLGRLSGNTIYF.